A single sample gave rise to the 4 T cell receptor beta chains below, sequenced in a study of shared clonotypes between healthy human individuals. Assay used: immunoSEQ multiplex PCR; TCRdb lists only in-frame clones, some missing. The table includes more than 450,000 clones, around 79% detected once. The sample taken for sequencing was PBMCs. The source of these receptors is a woman in her thirties or forties in good health. Some clones in this sample may be carry-over from other donors' samples.

The chain combines TRBV30 with TRBJ1-2; 8 bases are a match to TRBD1. After removal of 2 bases from V and 5 bases from J, the junction contained 4 bases not matched to a gene. Germline V gene data show CDR1 as GTSNPN and CDR2 as SVGIG (reference sequence). This CDR3 is built from 13 residues. This CDR3 is CAWSPRQGYGYTF. The CDR3 DNA sequence: TGTGCCTGGAGTCCACGACAGGGGTATGGCTACACCTTC. Full variable domain (rest looked up from reference TRBV30 and TRBJ1-2): SQTIHQWPATLVQPVGSPLSLECTVEGTSNPNLYWYRQAAGRGLQLLFYSVGIGQISSEVPQNLSASRPQDRQFILSSKKLLLSDSGFYLCAWSPRQGYGYTFGSGTRLTVV.

V gene TRBV28 combines with J gene TRBJ2-7, with TRBD1 matching 7 bases. Germline assignment: CDR1 MDHEN and CDR2 SYDVKM. This CDR3 spans 12 amino acids. The CDR3 loop reads CAAGGSSYEQYF. The CDR3, as DNA: TGTGCAGCAGGGGGAAGCTCCTACGAGCAGTACTTC.

The gene calls are TRBV2 and TRBJ1-3; maybe TRBD1 (5 bases). Per germline, CDR1 SNHLY and CDR2 FYNNEI. V dropped 2 bases and J dropped 0 bases, with 8 bases sitting between them. The CDR3 extends over 15 amino acids. CDR3 sequence reads: CASSERQGSGNTIYF. The CDR3, as DNA: TGTGCCAGCAGTGAACGGCAGGGCTCTGGAAACACCATATATTTT.

A single count supports this clone. The chain joins TRBV18 to TRBJ2-7; 7 positions agree with TRBD2. In germline, CDR1 is KGHSH, CDR2 LQKENI. J lost 7 bases, V lost 3 bases, and 18 bases had no gene match. The CDR3 totals 17 residues. This chain's CDR3 is CASSPSGYRSGIGEQYF. The CDR3 nucleotides read TGTGCCAGCTCACCTTCTGGGTACCGCAGCGGGATAGGGGAGCAGTACTTC.